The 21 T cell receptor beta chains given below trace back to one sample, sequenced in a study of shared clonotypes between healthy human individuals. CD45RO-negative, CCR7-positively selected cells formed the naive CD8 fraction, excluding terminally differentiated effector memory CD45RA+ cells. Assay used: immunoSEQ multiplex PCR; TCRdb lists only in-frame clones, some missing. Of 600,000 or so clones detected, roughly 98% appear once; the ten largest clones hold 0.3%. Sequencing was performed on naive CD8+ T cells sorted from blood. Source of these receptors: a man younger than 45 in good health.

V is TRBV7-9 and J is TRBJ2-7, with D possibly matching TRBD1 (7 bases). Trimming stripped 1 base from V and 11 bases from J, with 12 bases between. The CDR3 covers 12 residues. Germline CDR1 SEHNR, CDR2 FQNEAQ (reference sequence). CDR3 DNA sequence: TGTGCCAGCAGCTTAGGAGACAGGGAGGAGTACTTC. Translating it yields CASSLGDREEYF.

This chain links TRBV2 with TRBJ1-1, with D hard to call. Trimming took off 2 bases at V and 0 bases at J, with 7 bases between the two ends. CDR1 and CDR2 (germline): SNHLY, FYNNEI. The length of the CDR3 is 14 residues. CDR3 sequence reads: CASSESGLNTEAFF. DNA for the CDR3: TGTGCCAGCAGTGAATCAGGTCTGAACACTGAAGCTTTCTTT. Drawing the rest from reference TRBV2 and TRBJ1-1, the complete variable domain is EPEVTQTPSHQVTQMGQEVILRCVPISNHLYFYWYRQILGQKVEFLVSFYNNEISEKSEIFDDQFSVERPDGSNFTLKIRSTKLEDSAMYFCASSESGLNTEAFFGQGTRLTVV.

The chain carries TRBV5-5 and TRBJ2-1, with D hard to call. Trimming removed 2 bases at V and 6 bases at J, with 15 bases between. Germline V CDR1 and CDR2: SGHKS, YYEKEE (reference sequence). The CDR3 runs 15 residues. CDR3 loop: CASSLPRSLSNEQFF. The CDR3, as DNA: TGTGCCAGCAGCTTACCCCGCTCGTTGAGCAATGAGCAGTTCTTC. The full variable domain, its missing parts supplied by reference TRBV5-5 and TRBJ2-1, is DAGVTQSPTHLIKTRGQQVTLRCSPISGHKSVSWYQQVLGQGPQFIFQYYEKEERGRGNFPDRFSARQFPNYSSELNVNALLLGDSALYLCASSLPRSLSNEQFFGPGTRLTVL.

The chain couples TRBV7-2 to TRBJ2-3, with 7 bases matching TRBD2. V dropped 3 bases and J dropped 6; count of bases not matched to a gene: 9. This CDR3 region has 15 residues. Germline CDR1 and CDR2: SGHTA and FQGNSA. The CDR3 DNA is TGTGCCAGCAGCTTCACTCGGGGGGATGGGGATACGCAGTATTTT. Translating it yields CASSFTRGDGDTQYF.

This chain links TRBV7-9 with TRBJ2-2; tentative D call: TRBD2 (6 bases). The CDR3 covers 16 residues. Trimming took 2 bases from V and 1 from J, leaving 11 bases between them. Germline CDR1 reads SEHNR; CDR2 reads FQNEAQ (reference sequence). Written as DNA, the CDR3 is TGTGCCAGCAGCTTAAAGGGCGGGATGAACACCGGGGAGCTGTTTTTT. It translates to CASSLKGGMNTGELFF. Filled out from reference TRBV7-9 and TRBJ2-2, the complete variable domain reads DTGVSQNPRHKITKRGQNVTFRCDPISEHNRLYWYRQTLGQGPEFLTYFQNEAQLEKSRLLSDRFSAERPKGSFSTLEIQRTEQGDSAMYLCASSLKGGMNTGELFFGEGSRLTVL.

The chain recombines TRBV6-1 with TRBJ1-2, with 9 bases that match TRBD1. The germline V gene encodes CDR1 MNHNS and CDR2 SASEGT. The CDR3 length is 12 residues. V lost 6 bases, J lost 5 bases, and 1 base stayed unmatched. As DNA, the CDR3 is TGTGCCAGCAGGGGGACAGGGTATGGCTACACCTTC. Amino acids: CASRGTGYGYTF.

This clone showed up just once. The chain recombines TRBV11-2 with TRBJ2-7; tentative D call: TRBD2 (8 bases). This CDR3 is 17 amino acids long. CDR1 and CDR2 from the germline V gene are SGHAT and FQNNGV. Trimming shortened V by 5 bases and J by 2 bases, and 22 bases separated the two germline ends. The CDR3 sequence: CASSPGRGGLEAYEQYF. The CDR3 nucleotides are TGTGCCAGCAGCCCGGGCAGGGGGGGACTAGAAGCCTACGAGCAGTACTTC.

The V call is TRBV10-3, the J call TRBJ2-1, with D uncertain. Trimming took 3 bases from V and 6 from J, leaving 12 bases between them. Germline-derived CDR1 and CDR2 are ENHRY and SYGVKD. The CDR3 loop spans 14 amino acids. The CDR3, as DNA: TGTGCCATCAGTGATGGTCGAGGTCCCAATGAGCAGTTCTTC. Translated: CAISDGRGPNEQFF.

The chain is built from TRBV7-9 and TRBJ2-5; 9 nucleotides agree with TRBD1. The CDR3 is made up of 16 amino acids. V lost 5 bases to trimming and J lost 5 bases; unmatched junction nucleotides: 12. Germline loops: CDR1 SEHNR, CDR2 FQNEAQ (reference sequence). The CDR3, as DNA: TGTGCCAGCAGCGACTCAGGACAGGGGAGTTTGGAGACCCAGTACTTC. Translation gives CASSDSGQGSLETQYF.

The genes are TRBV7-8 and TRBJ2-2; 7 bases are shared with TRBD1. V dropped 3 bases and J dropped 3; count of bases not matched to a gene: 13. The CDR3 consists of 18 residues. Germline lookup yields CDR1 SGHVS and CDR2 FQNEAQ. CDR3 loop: CASSFESDRVTYTGELFF. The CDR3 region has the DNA TGTGCCAGCAGCTTCGAATCCGACAGGGTAACTTACACCGGGGAGCTGTTTTTT.

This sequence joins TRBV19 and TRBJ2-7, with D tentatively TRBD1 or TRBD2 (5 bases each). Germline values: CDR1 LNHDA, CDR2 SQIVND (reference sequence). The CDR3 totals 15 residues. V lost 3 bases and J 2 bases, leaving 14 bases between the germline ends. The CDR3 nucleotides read TGTGCCAGTAGTATTGGGGATGGGGGAGCCTACGAGCAGTACTTC. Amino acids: CASSIGDGGAYEQYF.

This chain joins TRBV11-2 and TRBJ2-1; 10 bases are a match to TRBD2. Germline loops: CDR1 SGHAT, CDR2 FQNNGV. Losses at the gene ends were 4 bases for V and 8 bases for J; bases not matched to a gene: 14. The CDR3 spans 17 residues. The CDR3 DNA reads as TGTGCCAGCAGCTCCCCCCAAGCGGGAGGGAACTGGGATGAGCAGTTCTTC. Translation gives CASSSPQAGGNWDEQFF.

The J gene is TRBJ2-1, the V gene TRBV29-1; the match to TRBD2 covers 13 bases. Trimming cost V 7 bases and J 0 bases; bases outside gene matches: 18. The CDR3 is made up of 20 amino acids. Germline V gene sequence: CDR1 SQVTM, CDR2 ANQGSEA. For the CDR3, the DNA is TGCAGCGCCTCCGGATCCAGGACTAGCGGGAGCCCACACTCCTACAATGAGCAGTTCTTC. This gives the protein CSASGSRTSGSPHSYNEQFF.

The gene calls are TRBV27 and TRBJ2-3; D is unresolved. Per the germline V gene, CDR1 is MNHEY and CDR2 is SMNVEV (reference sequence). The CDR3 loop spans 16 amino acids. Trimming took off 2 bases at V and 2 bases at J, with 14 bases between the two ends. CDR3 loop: CASSLIGGPTTDTQYF. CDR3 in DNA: TGTGCCAGCAGTTTAATCGGCGGTCCCACCACAGATACGCAGTATTTT.

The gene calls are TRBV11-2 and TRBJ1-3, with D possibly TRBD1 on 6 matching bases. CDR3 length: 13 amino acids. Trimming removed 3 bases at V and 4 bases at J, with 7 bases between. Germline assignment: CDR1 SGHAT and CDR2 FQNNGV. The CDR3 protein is CASSFGQGNTIYF. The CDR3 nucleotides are TGTGCCAGCAGCTTTGGACAGGGAAACACCATATATTTT.

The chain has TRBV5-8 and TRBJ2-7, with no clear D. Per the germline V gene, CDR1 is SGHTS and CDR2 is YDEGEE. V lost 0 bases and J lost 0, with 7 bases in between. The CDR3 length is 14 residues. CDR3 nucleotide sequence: TGTGCCAGCAGCTTGGGGCAGGACTCCTACGAGCAGTACTTC. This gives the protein CASSLGQDSYEQYF.

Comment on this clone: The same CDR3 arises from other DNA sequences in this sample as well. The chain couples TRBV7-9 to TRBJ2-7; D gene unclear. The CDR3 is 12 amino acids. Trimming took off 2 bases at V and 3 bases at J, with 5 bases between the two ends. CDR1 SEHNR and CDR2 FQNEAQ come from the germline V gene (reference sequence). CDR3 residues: CASSLRVYEQYF. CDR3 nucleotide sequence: TGTGCCAGCAGCTTACGGGTCTACGAGCAGTACTTC.

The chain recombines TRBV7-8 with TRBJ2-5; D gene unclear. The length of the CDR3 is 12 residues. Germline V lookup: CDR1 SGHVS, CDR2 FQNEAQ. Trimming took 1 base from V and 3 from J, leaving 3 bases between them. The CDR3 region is CASSLGEETQYF. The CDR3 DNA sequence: TGTGCCAGCAGCTTAGGGGAAGAGACCCAGTACTTC.

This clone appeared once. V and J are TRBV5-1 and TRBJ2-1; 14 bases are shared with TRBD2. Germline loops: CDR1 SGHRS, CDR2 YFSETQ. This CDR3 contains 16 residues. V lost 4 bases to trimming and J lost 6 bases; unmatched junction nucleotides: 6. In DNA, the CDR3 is TGCGCCAGCAGCGCCGGACTAGCGGGAGGCATCAATGAGCAGTTCTTC. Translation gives CASSAGLAGGINEQFF.

The CDR3 reads CASSLMGALNQPQHF. CDR3 nucleotide sequence: TGTGCCAGCAGTTTAATGGGGGCCCTAAATCAGCCCCAGCATTTT. The chain is built from TRBV28 and TRBJ1-5; perhaps TRBD1 as D (6 bases). There are 15 residues in the CDR3. Germline loops: CDR1 MDHEN, CDR2 SYDVKM. Trimming stripped 2 bases from V and 4 bases from J, with 12 bases between.

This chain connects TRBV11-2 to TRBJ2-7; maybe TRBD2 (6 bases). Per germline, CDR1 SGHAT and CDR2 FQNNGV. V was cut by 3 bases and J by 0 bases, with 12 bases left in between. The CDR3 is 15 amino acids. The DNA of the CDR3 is TGTGCCAGCAGCTTGTCCGGGACTGCCTCCTACGAGCAGTACTTC. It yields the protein CASSLSGTASYEQYF.